This T cell receptor (beta chain) is from a study of blood T cell repertoires in COVID-19 (dated by TCRdb to the early 2020s). For the study in its entirety: Samples from collaborators originated in the United States, Italy and Spain and spanned both the acute and convalescent phases of COVID-19. The material from the prospective study consisted of cDNA or gDNA derived from T cells, B-cell-depleted T cells, or PBMCs. Deeply sampled blood TCRbeta repertoires from subjects exposed to, actively infected with, or recovered from COVID-19 were included in the dataset. The repertoires were released in a freely available public database meant as a resource for research on the immune response to SARS-CoV-2. Samples came from the ongoing ImmuneRACE study (first 160 participants) plus 1,254 subjects from 6 global collaborators. Nearly every sample came with metadata listing a de-identified subject ID, COVID-19 status, age in years and sex. Where HLA class I and class II types were available, the types were taken from metadata supplied by the sample provider, not from assay-based typing.

Cut back by 3 bases and 2 bases, the V and J ends lie 7 bases apart. Based on the germline V gene (reference sequence), the CDR1 and CDR2 sequences are LNHDA and SQIVND. Inclusive of the bounding cysteine and phenylalanine, the CDR3 is 13 residues long. This entry keeps only the CDR3 DNA: 39 bases, framed from base 1. This clone was detected once. It lacks a known antigen. Nothing much larger sits one base from this clone, and base qualities are not available. Overall study outcomes, separate from this receptor: Clinical and demographic metadata were provided uncurated, with the amount varying by source and participant.

TCRbeta CDR3 regions were amplified from genomic DNA by means of the immunoSEQ Assay, a bias-controlled multiplex PCR. The published analysis was carried out like this. Within the assay, amplification of reference gene primers was used to estimate how many nucleated cells each sample contained. To quantify the absolute abundance of each unique TCRbeta CDR3 rearrangement, sequence reads were collapsed and filtered. For each sample, productive Simpson clonality was calculated by taking the square root of Simpson's diversity index across productive rearrangements. TCRdb re-hosts the immuneACCESS table, in-frame sequences only. Its copies lack some clones; in the studies checked, an unresolved V gene accounts for under half of them, and the cause for the rest is not known. V and J calls and clone size are those listed in that table; D and trimming were worked out from the DNA. The sample table shows under 200,000 clones, and 79% are seen once. The biggest ten clones account for about 7.8% of the sample.

One collaborating source in Seattle enrolled patients during active infection and followed them longitudinally through the course of disease. Collaborating institutions collected whole blood in K2EDTA tubes following their own protocols. Collaborator samples were shipped for TCRbeta analysis as frozen whole blood, isolated PBMCs, or DNA extracted from either sample type. The V gene is TRBV19 and the J gene is TRBJ1-1; no confident D gene assignment can be made. This sequence originates from a woman in her sixties or seventies with COVID-19, enrolled during active disease. The sample was peripheral blood. The nucleotides are TGTGCCAGTAGTATTATAATTAACACTGAAGCTTTCTTT. This yields the protein CASSIIINTEAFF.